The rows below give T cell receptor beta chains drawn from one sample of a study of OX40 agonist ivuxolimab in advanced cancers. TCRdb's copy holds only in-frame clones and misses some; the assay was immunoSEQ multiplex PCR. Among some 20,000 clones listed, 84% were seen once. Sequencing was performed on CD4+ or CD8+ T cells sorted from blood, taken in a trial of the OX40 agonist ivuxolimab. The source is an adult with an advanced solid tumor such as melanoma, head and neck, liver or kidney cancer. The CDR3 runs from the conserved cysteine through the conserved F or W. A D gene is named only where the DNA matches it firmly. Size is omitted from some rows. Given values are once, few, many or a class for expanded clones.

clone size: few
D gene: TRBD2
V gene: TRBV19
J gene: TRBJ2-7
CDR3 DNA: TGTGCCAGTAGTCGATCCCTTAGCGGGAGGGCCATCTACGAGCAGTACTTC
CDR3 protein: CASSRSLSGRAIYEQYF

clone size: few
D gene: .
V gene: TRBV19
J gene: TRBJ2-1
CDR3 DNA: TGTGCCAGTAGTCCCAGGGCGTCGATGGGCTCCTACAATGAGCAGTTCTTC
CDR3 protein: CASSPRASMGSYNEQFF

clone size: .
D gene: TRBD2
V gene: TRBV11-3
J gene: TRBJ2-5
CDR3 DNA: TGTGCCAGCAGCTTAGCGCGGGAGGACCGGGCTCAGTACTTC
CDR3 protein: CASSLAREDRAQYF

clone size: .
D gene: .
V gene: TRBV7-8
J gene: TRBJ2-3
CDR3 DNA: TGTGCCAGCAGCTTTGGCGGGACTAGCACAGATACGCAGTATTTT
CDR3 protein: CASSFGGTSTDTQYF

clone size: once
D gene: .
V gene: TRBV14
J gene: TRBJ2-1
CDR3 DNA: TGTGCCAGCAGCCAAGAGGGACCCTACAATGAGCAGTTCTTC
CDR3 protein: CASSQEGPYNEQFF

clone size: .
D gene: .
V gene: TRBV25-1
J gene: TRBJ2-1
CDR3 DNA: TGTGCCAGCAGGGATTCCTCGGCTGGTGGGAATGAGCAGTTCTTC
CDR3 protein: CASRDSSAGGNEQFF

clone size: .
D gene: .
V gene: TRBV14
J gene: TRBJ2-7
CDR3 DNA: TGTGCCAGCAGCCAAGGGGGATTTCAGGCTGAGCAGTACTTC
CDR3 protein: CASSQGGFQAEQYF

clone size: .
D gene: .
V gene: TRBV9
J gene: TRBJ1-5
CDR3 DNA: TGTGCCAGCGGGGGTTATGGCAATCAGCCCCAGCATTTT
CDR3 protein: CASGGYGNQPQHF

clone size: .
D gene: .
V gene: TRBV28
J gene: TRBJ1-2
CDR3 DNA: TGTGCCAGCAGTTTGATCAGCCTAACGTATGGCTACACCTTC
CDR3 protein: CASSLISLTYGYTF

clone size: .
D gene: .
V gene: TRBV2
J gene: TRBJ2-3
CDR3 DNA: TGTGCCAGCGGTGATCCTAGTGGCACTAGCACAGATACGCAGTATTTT
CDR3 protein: CASGDPSGTSTDTQYF

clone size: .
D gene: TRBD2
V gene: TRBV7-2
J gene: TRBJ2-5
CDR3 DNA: TGTGCCAGCAGCTTACCTAGCGGGAGGGCCGGGGAGACCCAGTACTTC
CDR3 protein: CASSLPSGRAGETQYF

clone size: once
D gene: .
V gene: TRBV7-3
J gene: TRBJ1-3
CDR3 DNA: TGTGCCAGCAGCTTAACGGGCGGCGGAAGCTCTGGAAACACCATATATTTT
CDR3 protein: CASSLTGGGSSGNTIYF

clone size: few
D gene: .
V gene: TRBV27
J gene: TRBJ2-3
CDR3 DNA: TGTGCCAGCAGTTTACGGGGGCCGTTAAGCACAGATACGCAGTATTTT
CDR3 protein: CASSLRGPLSTDTQYF

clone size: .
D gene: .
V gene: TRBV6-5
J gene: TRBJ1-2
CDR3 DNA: TGTGCCAGCAGCCCACCCCCAGGGGACTATGGCTACACCTTC
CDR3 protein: CASSPPPGDYGYTF

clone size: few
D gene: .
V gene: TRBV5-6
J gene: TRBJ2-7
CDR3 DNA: TGTGCCAGCAGCTTGAGGGGGGGCGAGCAGTACTTC
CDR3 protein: CASSLRGGEQYF

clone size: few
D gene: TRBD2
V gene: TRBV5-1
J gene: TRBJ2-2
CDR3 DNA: TGCGCCAGCAGCTTTAATAGCGGGAGCGCGAACACCGGGGAGCTGTTTTTT
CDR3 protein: CASSFNSGSANTGELFF

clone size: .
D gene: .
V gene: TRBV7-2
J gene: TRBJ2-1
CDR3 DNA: TGTGCCAGCAGCTTGACGGGGTACAATGAGCAGTTCTTC
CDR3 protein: CASSLTGYNEQFF

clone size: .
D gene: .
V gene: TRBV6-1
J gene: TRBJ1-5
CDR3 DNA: TGTGCCAGCCGGGCAGGGCTTGATCAGCCCCAGCATTTT
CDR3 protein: CASRAGLDQPQHF

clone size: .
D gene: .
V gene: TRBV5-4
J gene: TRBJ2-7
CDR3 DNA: TGCGCCAGCAGCCAAGTCGCGTTTGGTAGCTACTACGAGCAGTACTTC
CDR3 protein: CASSQVAFGSYYEQYF

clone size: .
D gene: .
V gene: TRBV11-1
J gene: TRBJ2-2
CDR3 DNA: TGTGCCAGCAGCTTGACCACGTCGGGAACCACCGGGGAGCTGTTTTTT
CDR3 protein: CASSLTTSGTTGELFF

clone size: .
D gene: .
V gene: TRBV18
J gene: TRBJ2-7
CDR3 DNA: TGTGCCAGCTCACCAAAGGACCCGGGGGAGCAGTACTTC
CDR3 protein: CASSPKDPGEQYF

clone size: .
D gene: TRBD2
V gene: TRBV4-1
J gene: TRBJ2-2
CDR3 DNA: TGCGCCAGCAGCCGCCGACTAGCGGGAGGGTCGGACACCGGGGAGCTGTTTTTT
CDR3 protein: CASSRRLAGGSDTGELFF

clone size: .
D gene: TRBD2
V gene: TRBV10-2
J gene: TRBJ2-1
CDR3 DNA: TGCGCCAGCAGTGGGACCGGGACTAGCGGAACTAGCTCCTACAATGAGCAGTTCTTC
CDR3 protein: CASSGTGTSGTSSYNEQFF

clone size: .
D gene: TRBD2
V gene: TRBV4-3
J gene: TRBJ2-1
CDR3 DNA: TGCGCCAGCAGCCAAAAAGCGGGAGGGCCGTTTGAGCAGTTCTTC
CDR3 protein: CASSQKAGGPFEQFF

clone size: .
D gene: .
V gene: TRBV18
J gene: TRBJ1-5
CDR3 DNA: TGTGCCAGCTCACCGGCGGGGGGGGAAAAGCCCCAGCATTTT
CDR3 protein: CASSPAGGEKPQHF

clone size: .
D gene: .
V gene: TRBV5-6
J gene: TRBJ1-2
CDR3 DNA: TGTGCCAGCAGCTCAGGGGAAATGCGGAGCTACACCTTC
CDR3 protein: CASSSGEMRSYTF

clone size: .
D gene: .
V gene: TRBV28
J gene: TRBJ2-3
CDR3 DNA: TGTGCCAGCAGTTTAATGGACCTGGCGAGCACAGATACGCAGTATTTT
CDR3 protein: CASSLMDLASTDTQYF

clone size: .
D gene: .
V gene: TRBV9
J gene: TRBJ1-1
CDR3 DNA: TGTGCCAGCGCCCCCCGGCTAGGATTGAACACTGAAGCTTTCTTT
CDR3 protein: CASAPRLGLNTEAFF

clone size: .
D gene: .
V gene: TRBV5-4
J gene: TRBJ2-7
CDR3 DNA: TGTGCCAGCAGCTTCCCCGGGCAGGCGTACGAGCAGTACTTC
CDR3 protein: CASSFPGQAYEQYF

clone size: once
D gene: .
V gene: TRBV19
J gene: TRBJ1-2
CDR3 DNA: TGTGCCAGTAGTGCACAGGGCTATGGCTACACCTTC
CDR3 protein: CASSAQGYGYTF

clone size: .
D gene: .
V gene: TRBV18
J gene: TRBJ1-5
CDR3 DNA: TGTGCCAGCTCACTTGCAGGAAGGGGCAATCAGCCCCAGCATTTT
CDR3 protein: CASSLAGRGNQPQHF

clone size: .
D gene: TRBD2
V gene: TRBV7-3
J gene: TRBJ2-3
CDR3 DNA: TGTGCCAGCAGCTCCCCTGGACTAGCGGGATCTACTAGCACAGATACGCAGTATTTT
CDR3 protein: CASSSPGLAGSTSTDTQYF

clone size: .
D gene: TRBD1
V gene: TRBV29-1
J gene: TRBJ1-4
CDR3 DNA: TGCAGCGTTGGGGCCGGGACAGCTAATGAAAAACTGTTTTTT
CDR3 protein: CSVGAGTANEKLFF

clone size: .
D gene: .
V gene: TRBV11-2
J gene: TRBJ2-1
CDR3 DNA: TGTGCCAGCAGCCGATCGCAGGTTGGTGAGCAGTTCTTC
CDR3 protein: CASSRSQVGEQFF

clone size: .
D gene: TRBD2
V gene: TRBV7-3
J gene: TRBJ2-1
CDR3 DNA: TGTGCCAGCAGCTTCGATAGCGGGAGCTCCTACAATGAGCAGTTCTTC
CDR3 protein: CASSFDSGSSYNEQFF

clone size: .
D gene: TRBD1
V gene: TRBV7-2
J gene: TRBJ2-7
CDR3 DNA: TGTGCCAGCAGCGACCGGGACAGGGCGTCCGAGCAGTACTTC
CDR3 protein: CASSDRDRASEQYF

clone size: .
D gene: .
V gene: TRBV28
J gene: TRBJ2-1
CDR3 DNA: TGTGCCAGCACCCGAGGGGGGGGCAGGCAAGGAAATGAGCAGTTCTTC
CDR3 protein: CASTRGGGRQGNEQFF

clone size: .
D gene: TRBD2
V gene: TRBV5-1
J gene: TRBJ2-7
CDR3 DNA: TGCGCCAGCAGCTTGGCCGGGAGGTACGAGCAGTACTTC
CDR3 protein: CASSLAGRYEQYF

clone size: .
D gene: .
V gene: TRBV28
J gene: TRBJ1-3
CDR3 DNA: TGTGCCAGCAGTTACTCCACAGGGCAGTATGGAAACACCATATATTTT
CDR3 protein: CASSYSTGQYGNTIYF

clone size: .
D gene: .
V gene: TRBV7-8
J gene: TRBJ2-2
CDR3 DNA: TGTGCCAGCAGCAGTAGCGTAAAAAACACCGGGGAGCTGTTTTTT
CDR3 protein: CASSSSVKNTGELFF

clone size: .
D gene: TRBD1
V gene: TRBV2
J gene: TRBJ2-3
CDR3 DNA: TGTGCCAGCAGGGCGACAGGGGGAGGGGATACGCAGTATTTT
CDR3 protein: CASRATGGGDTQYF

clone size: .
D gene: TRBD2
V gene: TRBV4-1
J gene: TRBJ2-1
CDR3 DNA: TGCGCCAGCAGCCAAGAAGCACAGACTAGCGGGAAGTATGAGCAGTTCTTC
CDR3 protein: CASSQEAQTSGKYEQFF

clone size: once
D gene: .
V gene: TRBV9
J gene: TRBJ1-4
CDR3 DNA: TGTGCCAGCAGCCCCCAACTCGCCCGGGGTGAAAAACTGTTTTTT
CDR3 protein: CASSPQLARGEKLFF

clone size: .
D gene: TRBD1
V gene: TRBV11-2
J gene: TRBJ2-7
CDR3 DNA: TGTGCCAGCAGCGTTACGCGACAGGGCTATCGGCAGTACTTC
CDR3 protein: CASSVTRQGYRQYF

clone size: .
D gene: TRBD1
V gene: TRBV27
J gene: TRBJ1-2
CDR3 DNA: TGTGCCAGCAGTTTATTAGGGGGCGATGACTATGGCTACACCTTC
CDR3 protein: CASSLLGGDDYGYTF

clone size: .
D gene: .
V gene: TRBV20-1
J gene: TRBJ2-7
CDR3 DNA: TGCAGTGCTAGGCAGAACTACGAGCAGTACTTC
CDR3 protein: CSARQNYEQYF

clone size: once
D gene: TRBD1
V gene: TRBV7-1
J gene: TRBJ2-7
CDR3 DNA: TGTGCCAGCAGCTTACGGACAGGGTTCCACGAGCAGTACTTC
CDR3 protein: CASSLRTGFHEQYF

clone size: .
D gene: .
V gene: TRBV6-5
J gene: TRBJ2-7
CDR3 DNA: TGTGCCAGCACCACAGGTCGGAGCTACGAGCAGTACTTC
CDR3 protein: CASTTGRSYEQYF

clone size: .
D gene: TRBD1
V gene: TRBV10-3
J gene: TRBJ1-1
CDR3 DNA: TGTGCCATCAGCGCTGACAGGGACACTGAAGCTTTCTTT
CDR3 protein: CAISADRDTEAFF

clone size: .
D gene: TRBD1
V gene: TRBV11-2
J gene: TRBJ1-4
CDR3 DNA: TGTGCCAGCAGCCCAGGGGGCCTAAGGGATCTTGCAACTAATGAAAAACTGTTTTTT
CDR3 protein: CASSPGGLRDLATNEKLFF

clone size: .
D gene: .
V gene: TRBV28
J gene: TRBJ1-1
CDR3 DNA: TGTGCCAGCAGTGACTTGAGATCGGTCACTGAAGCTTTCTTT
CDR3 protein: CASSDLRSVTEAFF

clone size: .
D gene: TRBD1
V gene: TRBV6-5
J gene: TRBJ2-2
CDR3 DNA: TGTGCCAGCAGAAAGGGGACAGCGGACACCGGGGAGCTGTTTTTT
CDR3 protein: CASRKGTADTGELFF

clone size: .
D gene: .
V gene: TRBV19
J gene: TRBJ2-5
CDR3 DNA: TGTGCCAGTAGTAGCGCCACGGGGGCAGTACAAGAGACCCAGTACTTC
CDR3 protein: CASSSATGAVQETQYF

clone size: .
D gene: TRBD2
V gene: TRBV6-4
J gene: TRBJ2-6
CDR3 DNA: TGTGCCAGCAGTGCCGGGGGGGTTCCCCTCTCTGGGGCCAACGTCCTGACTTTC
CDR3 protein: CASSAGGVPLSGANVLTF

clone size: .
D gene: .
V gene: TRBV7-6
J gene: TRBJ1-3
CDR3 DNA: TGTGCCAGCAGCTTAGGAGGCGGGGGTAGCGGAAACACCATATATTTT
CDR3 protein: CASSLGGGGSGNTIYF

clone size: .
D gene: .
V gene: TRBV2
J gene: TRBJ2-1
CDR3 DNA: TGTGCCAGCTCCCTGCAAGCCTACAATGAGCAGTTCTTC
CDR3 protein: CASSLQAYNEQFF

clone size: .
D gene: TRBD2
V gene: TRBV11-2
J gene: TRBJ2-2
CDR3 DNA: TGTGCCAGCAGCTCCTGGGGGGCTAGCGGGAGCCCCGGAGAGCTGTTTTTT
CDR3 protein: CASSSWGASGSPGELFF

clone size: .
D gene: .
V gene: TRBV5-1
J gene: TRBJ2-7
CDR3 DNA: TGCGCCAGCAGCTTGGTACCGGGAGAGAGGGTCTACGAGCAGTACTTC
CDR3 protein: CASSLVPGERVYEQYF